This TCR beta chain is drawn from a study of blood T cell repertoires in COVID-19 (dated by TCRdb to the early 2020s). General notes on the study: Samples covering the acute and convalescent phases of COVID-19 were provided by collaborators in the United States, Italy and Spain. The prospective study material was composed of cDNA or gDNA derived from T cells, B-cell-depleted T cells, or PBMCs. Subjects who had been exposed to COVID-19, were actively infected with it, or had recovered from it provided the deeply sampled blood TCRbeta repertoires that made up the dataset. The repertoires were released in a freely available public database intended as a resource for research on the immune response to SARS-CoV-2. The samples were drawn from the first 160 participants of the ongoing ImmuneRACE study and from some 1,300 subjects provided by 6 global collaborators. Sample metadata almost always included a de-identified subject ID, COVID-19 status, age in years and sex. HLA class I and class II types, where available, came from metadata supplied by the sample provider rather than from assay-based typing. On the study overall, not on this receptor specifically: The amount of clinical and demographic metadata varied by source and participant and was provided uncurated.

TCRbeta CDR3 regions were amplified from genomic DNA by means of the immunoSEQ Assay, a bias-controlled multiplex PCR. As for the authors' bioinformatics: The number of nucleated cells in each sample was estimated by amplification of reference gene primers within the assay. Sequence reads were collapsed and filtered to measure the absolute abundance of every unique TCRbeta CDR3 rearrangement. For each sample, productive Simpson clonality was calculated by taking the square root of Simpson's diversity index across productive rearrangements. Here the immuneACCESS table is served through TCRdb, limited to in-frame sequences with V and J called. Missing clones are a known gap in these copies; in checked studies unresolved V genes cover under half, and the rest lacks a known reason. The V and J calls and clone size are taken from that table; D and trimming were inferred from the DNA. This sample holds approximately 300,000 clones; roughly 90% were observed only once. The ten largest clonotypes hold 2% to 3% of the sample.

For this clone: It has no known antigen specificity. No per-base quality is available; no much larger clone lies one base away.

V is shortened by 7 bases, J by 7 bases, and the region joining them spans 16 bases. Per the germline V gene (reference sequence), LNHDA is the CDR1 and SQIVND is the CDR2. Including the terminal cysteine and phenylalanine, the CDR3 comprises 14 residues. Here the CDR3 DNA is all that survives: 42 bases in frame from base 1. Enrolling through a virtual design, the prospective study's participants ranged in age from roughly 18 to 100 years and lived across around 25 United States geographic areas. Cohort assignment in the prospective study relied on participant-reported clinical history from a screening survey and a study questionnaire. For ImmuneRACE Cohort 3, a participant was defined as recovered based on two consecutive negative NP/OP PCR tests, clearance by a healthcare professional, or resolution of symptoms. Each participant in the prospective study had whole blood, serum and a nasopharyngeal or oropharyngeal swab collected by mobile phlebotomists. Additional blood draws and questionnaires over an approximately two-month period could optionally be provided by prospective study participants. Before DNA extraction, prospective study blood samples were shipped either frozen or at room temperature.

The V and J genes are TRBV19 and TRBJ1-4; tentative D gene TRBD1, with 6 bases matching. The sample taken for sequencing was PBMCs or T cells enriched from blood (not recorded which). The clonotype was recovered from a man aged 60 to 75 who had recovered from COVID-19. The CDR3 is CASNAARGREKLFF. The DNA is as follows: TGTGCCAGTAATGCGGCCAGGGGTCGTGAAAAACTGTTTTTT. The entire variable domain, with the stretches around the CDR3 drawn from the reference TRBV19 and TRBJ1-4 proteins, is DGGITQSPKYLFRKEGQNVTLSCEQNLNHDAMYWYRQDPGQGLRLIYYSQIVNDFQKGDIAEGYSVSREKKESFPLTVTSAQKNPTAFYLCASNAARGREKLFFGSGTQLSVL.